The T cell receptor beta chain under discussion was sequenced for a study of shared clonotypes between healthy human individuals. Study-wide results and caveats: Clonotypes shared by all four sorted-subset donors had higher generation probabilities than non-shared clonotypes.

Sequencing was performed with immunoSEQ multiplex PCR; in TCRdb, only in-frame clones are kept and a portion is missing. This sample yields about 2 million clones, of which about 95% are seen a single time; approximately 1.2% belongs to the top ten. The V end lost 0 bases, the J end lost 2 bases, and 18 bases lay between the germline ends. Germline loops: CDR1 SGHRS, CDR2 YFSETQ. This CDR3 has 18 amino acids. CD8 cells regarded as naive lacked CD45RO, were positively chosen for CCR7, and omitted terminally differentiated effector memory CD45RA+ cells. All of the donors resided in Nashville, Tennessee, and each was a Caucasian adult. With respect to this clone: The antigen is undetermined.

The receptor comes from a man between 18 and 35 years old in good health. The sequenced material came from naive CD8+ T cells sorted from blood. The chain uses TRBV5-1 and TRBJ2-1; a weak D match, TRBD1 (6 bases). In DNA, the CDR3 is TGCGCCAGCAGCTTGGGGATGGGGGCAGGTACGGCCTACAATGAGCAGTTCTTC. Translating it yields CASSLGMGAGTAYNEQFF.